Listed below are T cell receptor beta chains from one sample, sequenced in a study of cytomegalovirus exposure and HLA in healthy donors. Clones were sequenced by immunoSEQ multiplex PCR, and TCRdb holds only the in-frame ones, with some missing. The sample carries about 330,000 clones, approximately 90% recorded once. The specimen was PBMCs. The receptor set was obtained from a woman in her twenties or thirties in good health and CMV-seropositive. Both conserved end residues are part of each CDR3. The D gene is left open where the match is weak. Clone size is shown for a subset of rows, as once, few, many or a class of expanded clone.

DNA: TGTGCCAGCAGCAAAGGGGACAGGGGGCCCCAAGAGACCCAGTACTTC; CDR3: CASSKGDRGPQETQYF; V: TRBV21-1; size: NA; J: TRBJ2-5; D: NA
DNA: TGTGCCAGCAGCCCTAACAGGGATAGAGTTCAGTACTTC; CDR3: CASSPNRDRVQYF; V: TRBV7-2; size: NA; J: TRBJ2-4; D: NA
DNA: TGTGCCTGGGGGAAATTATGGGGCCGTCCGTATGGCTACACCTTC; CDR3: CAWGKLWGRPYGYTF; V: TRBV30; size: NA; J: TRBJ1-2; D: NA
DNA: TGTGCCAGCAGCTCAACGAGGGACAGGCCCTCCTTCGAGCAGTACTTC; CDR3: CASSSTRDRPSFEQYF; V: TRBV7-8; size: NA; J: TRBJ2-7; D: TRBD1
DNA: TGTGCCAGCAGCGCCGGGACAGGCCACTACGAGCAGTACTTC; CDR3: CASSAGTGHYEQYF; V: TRBV9; size: few; J: TRBJ2-7; D: TRBD1
DNA: TGTGCCAGCAAGCCGGGATTAGGGAATGAGCAGTTCTTC; CDR3: CASKPGLGNEQFF; V: TRBV2; size: NA; J: TRBJ2-1; D: NA
DNA: TGCGCCAGCAGCCCGGGACAGGGGGCAAACAATGAGCAGTTCTTC; CDR3: CASSPGQGANNEQFF; V: TRBV4-3; size: NA; J: TRBJ2-1; D: TRBD1
DNA: TGTGCCAGCAGCTTTGCCAAGAATGAGCAGTTCTTC; CDR3: CASSFAKNEQFF; V: TRBV5-4; size: NA; J: TRBJ2-1; D: NA
DNA: TGTGCCTGGAGCGAGGGCGTTGACACCTACGAGCAGTACTTC; CDR3: CAWSEGVDTYEQYF; V: TRBV30; size: NA; J: TRBJ2-7; D: NA
DNA: TGCGCCAGCAGCCCCGCCAAGAGGCAAAGCGGGAGTTTTACAGATACGCAGTATTTT; CDR3: CASSPAKRQSGSFTDTQYF; V: TRBV4-3; size: NA; J: TRBJ2-3; D: TRBD2
DNA: TGTGCCAGCAGTGAGCGGACCAATCAGCCCCAGCATTTT; CDR3: CASSERTNQPQHF; V: TRBV6-5; size: few; J: TRBJ1-5; D: NA
DNA: TGTGCTAGTGGGGATGACGGCCCCTATGGCTACACCTTC; CDR3: CASGDDGPYGYTF; V: TRBV12-5; size: NA; J: TRBJ1-2; D: NA
DNA: TGCGCCAGCAGCCCCCCCGGGGGCTACGAGCAGTACTTC; CDR3: CASSPPGGYEQYF; V: TRBV4-1; size: NA; J: TRBJ2-7; D: NA
DNA: TGTGCCAGCAGACTCAGACTAGCGGGGATCCAAGAGACCCAGTACTTC; CDR3: CASRLRLAGIQETQYF; V: TRBV5-4; size: NA; J: TRBJ2-5; D: TRBD2
DNA: TGCGCCAGCAGCTATCATGGGACAGCCTCTGGAAACACCATATATTTT; CDR3: CASSYHGTASGNTIYF; V: TRBV4-1; size: few; J: TRBJ1-3; D: TRBD1
DNA: TGTGCCAGCAGTTTAGCCCCAACTAGCACAGATACGCAGTATTTT; CDR3: CASSLAPTSTDTQYF; V: TRBV27; size: once; J: TRBJ2-3; D: NA
DNA: TGTGCCAGCAGCTTCGGGAACCCAGATACGCAGTATTTT; CDR3: CASSFGNPDTQYF; V: TRBV7-3; size: NA; J: TRBJ2-3; D: NA
DNA: TGTGCCAGCGGCCCCTCCGGAAAGGATACGCAGTATTTT; CDR3: CASGPSGKDTQYF; V: TRBV11-3; size: NA; J: TRBJ2-3; D: NA
DNA: TGTGCCAGCAGCCCCGGACAGGGGAACACTGAAGCTTTCTTT; CDR3: CASSPGQGNTEAFF; V: TRBV7-2; size: NA; J: TRBJ1-1; D: TRBD1
DNA: TGTGCCAGCAGTACACAGATGAACACTGAAGCTTTCTTT; CDR3: CASSTQMNTEAFF; V: TRBV27; size: NA; J: TRBJ1-1; D: NA
DNA: TGTGCCAGCAGCTCAGACCGGGACAGGGAGTACGAGCAGTACTTC; CDR3: CASSSDRDREYEQYF; V: TRBV7-8; size: NA; J: TRBJ2-7; D: TRBD1
DNA: TGTGCCAGCTCACCAGCCGGGACAGGGATCGACACTGAAGCTTTCTTT; CDR3: CASSPAGTGIDTEAFF; V: TRBV18; size: NA; J: TRBJ1-1; D: TRBD1
DNA: TGTGCCAGTAGTACCCCCTTTGGGGGGCAGCCCCAGCATTTT; CDR3: CASSTPFGGQPQHF; V: TRBV19; size: NA; J: TRBJ1-5; D: NA
DNA: TGCGCCAGCAGCCAAGGGGGGGAGTCGGCAGATACGCAGTATTTT; CDR3: CASSQGGESADTQYF; V: TRBV4-1; size: NA; J: TRBJ2-3; D: NA
DNA: TGCGCCAGCAGCTTAGACAGGGGGCCTGGAAACACCATATATTTT; CDR3: CASSLDRGPGNTIYF; V: TRBV5-1; size: NA; J: TRBJ1-3; D: TRBD1
DNA: TGTGCCAGCAGAGAAGTAGATGGCACAGATACGCAGTATTTT; CDR3: CASREVDGTDTQYF; V: TRBV6-1; size: NA; J: TRBJ2-3; D: NA
DNA: TGTGCCAGTAGTATTAGAATTTTTTTCGACGGGGAATCCAGGAACACTGAAGCTTTCTTT; CDR3: CASSIRIFFDGESRNTEAFF; V: TRBV19; size: NA; J: TRBJ1-1; D: NA
DNA: TGTGCCAGCAGTGACAGGGCGAACACCGGGGAGCTGTTTTTT; CDR3: CASSDRANTGELFF; V: TRBV6-5; size: NA; J: TRBJ2-2; D: TRBD1
DNA: TGCGCCAGCAGCAACCCCCGGACTAGCGAGATTCCCCACCAGCGGTCGAATACGCAGTATTTT; CDR3: CASSNPRTSEIPHQRSNTQYF; V: TRBV5-1; size: once; J: TRBJ2-3; D: TRBD2
DNA: TGTGCCAGCAGTGACACGACCCAGTACTTC; CDR3: CASSDTTQYF; V: TRBV2; size: few; J: TRBJ2-5; D: NA
DNA: TGTGCCAGCAGCGAAGAACCACTGGCGCTCGGGGCCAACGTCCTGACTTTC; CDR3: CASSEEPLALGANVLTF; V: TRBV14; size: NA; J: TRBJ2-6; D: NA
DNA: TGCGCCAGCAGCCAAGATGGGGGACTGAGCACAGATACGCAGTATTTT; CDR3: CASSQDGGLSTDTQYF; V: TRBV4-3; size: NA; J: TRBJ2-3; D: NA
DNA: TGTGCCACCAGGACCCGAGGGGGGACCGGGGAGCTGTTTTTT; CDR3: CATRTRGGTGELFF; V: TRBV14; size: NA; J: TRBJ2-2; D: NA
DNA: TGTGCCAGCAGTTACTCAGGAGCCAAAAACATTCAGTACTTC; CDR3: CASSYSGAKNIQYF; V: TRBV27; size: NA; J: TRBJ2-4; D: NA
DNA: TGTGCCACCAGCAGAGCAGCGGGTGCCTACGAGCAGTACTTC; CDR3: CATSRAAGAYEQYF; V: TRBV15; size: NA; J: TRBJ2-7; D: NA
DNA: TGTGCCAGCAGTCTTGGGACAGGGGCAGAAAAACTGTTTTTT; CDR3: CASSLGTGAEKLFF; V: TRBV27; size: NA; J: TRBJ1-4; D: TRBD1
DNA: TGTGCCAGCAGCCACGGGGGTAGCGGGAATACGCAGTATTTT; CDR3: CASSHGGSGNTQYF; V: TRBV9; size: NA; J: TRBJ2-3; D: TRBD2
DNA: TGTGCCAGTAGTATTAGGGCAGGGGCGCACTACGAGCAGTACTTC; CDR3: CASSIRAGAHYEQYF; V: TRBV19; size: NA; J: TRBJ2-7; D: NA
DNA: TGTGCCACCAGCCGGTTGACTAGCGGGACTGAGACCCAGTACTTC; CDR3: CATSRLTSGTETQYF; V: TRBV15; size: NA; J: TRBJ2-5; D: TRBD2
DNA: TGTGCCAGCAGCCGAAACAGAAATAGCAATCAGCCCCAGCATTTT; CDR3: CASSRNRNSNQPQHF; V: TRBV27; size: NA; J: TRBJ1-5; D: NA
DNA: TGTGCCAGCAGTTCACTGGCGACAGGCTGGAACTATGGCTACACCTTC; CDR3: CASSSLATGWNYGYTF; V: TRBV27; size: NA; J: TRBJ1-2; D: NA
DNA: TGTGCCAGCAGCCGGGACAGCAATCAGCCCCAGCATTTT; CDR3: CASSRDSNQPQHF; V: TRBV6-5; size: NA; J: TRBJ1-5; D: NA
DNA: TGTGCCAGCAGCCTCTCGGGGGGCGAGCAGTACTTC; CDR3: CASSLSGGEQYF; V: TRBV28; size: NA; J: TRBJ2-7; D: TRBD2
DNA: TGTGCCATCAGTGAGGGGGTCTCCTACGAGCAGTACTTC; CDR3: CAISEGVSYEQYF; V: TRBV10-3; size: few; J: TRBJ2-7; D: NA
DNA: TGTGCAGAAAGACAGCGGCGGAATGAGCAGTTCTTC; CDR3: CAERQRRNEQFF; V: TRBV6-5; size: once; J: TRBJ2-1; D: NA
DNA: TGTGCCTGGAGAGGTTCCTACGAGCAGTACTTC; CDR3: CAWRGSYEQYF; V: TRBV30; size: NA; J: TRBJ2-7; D: NA
DNA: TGTGCCTGGAGTATGGGGGCTGGAGCAACTAATGAAAAACTGTTTTTT; CDR3: CAWSMGAGATNEKLFF; V: TRBV30; size: few; J: TRBJ1-4; D: NA
DNA: TGTGCCAGCTCACCACTCCATGACAGGGGGGGAGTTGGCTACACCTTC; CDR3: CASSPLHDRGGVGYTF; V: TRBV18; size: NA; J: TRBJ1-2; D: TRBD1
DNA: TGCGCCAGCAGCTTGTCCATCGGCCTACAAGAGACCCAGTACTTC; CDR3: CASSLSIGLQETQYF; V: TRBV5-1; size: NA; J: TRBJ2-5; D: NA